A selection of T cell receptor beta chains follows, all from one sample in a study of T cells and Merkel cell carcinoma outcomes. TCRdb's copy holds only in-frame clones and misses some; the assay was immunoSEQ multiplex PCR. Of about 15,000 clones in the sample, around 87% were seen once. Sequencing used tumor tissue from Merkel cell carcinoma. The receptor source for this set is a human donor with Merkel cell carcinoma. Each CDR3 is given with its conserved first and last residue. D genes are given only for firm matches. Only part of the rows carry a size: once, few, many, or a class if the clone is expanded.

DNA: TGTGCCAGCAACCTGGGGGAAAGCACCGGGGAGCTGTTTTTT
CDR3: CASNLGESTGELFF
V: TRBV9
D: NA
J: TRBJ2-2
size: NA

DNA: TGTGCCAGCAGTGAATCCGGGACACCCTACGAGCAGTACTTC
CDR3: CASSESGTPYEQYF
V: TRBV25-1
D: NA
J: TRBJ2-7
size: NA

DNA: TGTGCCAGCAGCCCGCAAGCGGGAGAAGAGACCCAGTACTTC
CDR3: CASSPQAGEETQYF
V: TRBV11-2
D: TRBD2
J: TRBJ2-5
size: NA

DNA: TGTGCCAGTAGTACGCGGGACAGGGGCCCCGCAACTAATGAAAAACTGTTTTTT
CDR3: CASSTRDRGPATNEKLFF
V: TRBV19
D: TRBD1
J: TRBJ1-4
size: NA

DNA: TGTGCCAGCAGCGTAGTTGGGGAGGCAGATACGCAGTATTTT
CDR3: CASSVVGEADTQYF
V: TRBV9
D: NA
J: TRBJ2-3
size: few

DNA: TGTGCCAGCAGTACCCTGGGACAGGGTATTGCAAATACGCAGTATTTT
CDR3: CASSTLGQGIANTQYF
V: TRBV27
D: TRBD1
J: TRBJ2-3
size: NA

DNA: TGTGCCAGCAGCTTAGACAGGGCTCATGGCTACACCTTC
CDR3: CASSLDRAHGYTF
V: TRBV7-9
D: NA
J: TRBJ1-2
size: NA

DNA: TGTGCCAGCAGCTCCGGGTATTCCGCCTACGAGCAGTACTTC
CDR3: CASSSGYSAYEQYF
V: TRBV11-2
D: NA
J: TRBJ2-7
size: NA

DNA: TGTGCCACCTCCCGGGGAGTTATGCCCAAAAACATTCAGTACTTC
CDR3: CATSRGVMPKNIQYF
V: TRBV7-8
D: NA
J: TRBJ2-4
size: once

DNA: TGCAGCGTTGGACTAGCGGGAGGGAGGACAGATACGCAGTATTTT
CDR3: CSVGLAGGRTDTQYF
V: TRBV29-1
D: TRBD2
J: TRBJ2-3
size: NA

DNA: TGTGCCAGCAGCGGAGTAGGAAACATTCAGTACTTC
CDR3: CASSGVGNIQYF
V: TRBV2
D: NA
J: TRBJ2-4
size: few

DNA: TGTGCCACCAGCAGAGAGAATACTGAAGCTTTCTTT
CDR3: CATSRENTEAFF
V: TRBV15
D: NA
J: TRBJ1-1
size: NA

DNA: TGTGCCAGCTCCCGGGACCCCGGGAGGGATGAGCAGTTCTTC
CDR3: CASSRDPGRDEQFF
V: TRBV18
D: TRBD2
J: TRBJ2-1
size: NA

DNA: TGTGCCAGCAGTCCAGATACAGGATACCAAGAGACCCAGTACTTC
CDR3: CASSPDTGYQETQYF
V: TRBV27
D: NA
J: TRBJ2-5
size: NA

DNA: TGCGCCAGCAGCTTGGTGGCAGGGTCCATGAACACTGAAGCTTTCTTT
CDR3: CASSLVAGSMNTEAFF
V: TRBV5-1
D: NA
J: TRBJ1-1
size: NA

DNA: TGTGCCAGCAGCTTGTTTGGGACAGGGCTCTACAATGAGCAGTTCTTC
CDR3: CASSLFGTGLYNEQFF
V: TRBV5-4
D: TRBD1
J: TRBJ2-1
size: NA

DNA: TGTGCCAGCAGTGTACAGCGTGAAAAACTGTTTTTT
CDR3: CASSVQREKLFF
V: TRBV2
D: NA
J: TRBJ1-4
size: NA

DNA: TGTGCCAGCCGGGTTAACGGCTACACCTTC
CDR3: CASRVNGYTF
V: TRBV2
D: NA
J: TRBJ1-2
size: NA

DNA: TGTGCCAGCAGTGAAATACCCAGCGGGACGTACACCTACGAGCAGTACTTC
CDR3: CASSEIPSGTYTYEQYF
V: TRBV6-1
D: TRBD2
J: TRBJ2-7
size: few

DNA: TGTGCCATCAGTGACCCGAGCGGGAATCTCGAGCAGTACTTC
CDR3: CAISDPSGNLEQYF
V: TRBV10-3
D: TRBD2
J: TRBJ2-7
size: NA

DNA: TGTGCCAGCAGCTTTTACCGGACTACGAATGGCTACACCTTC
CDR3: CASSFYRTTNGYTF
V: TRBV7-9
D: NA
J: TRBJ1-2
size: once

DNA: TGTGCCAGTAGTATAGGGGGGAGAAACACTGAAGCTTTCTTT
CDR3: CASSIGGRNTEAFF
V: TRBV19
D: NA
J: TRBJ1-1
size: NA

DNA: TGTGCCAGCAGCGCCACTTATAGAGAGGAGACCCAGTACTTC
CDR3: CASSATYREETQYF
V: TRBV7-2
D: NA
J: TRBJ2-5
size: NA

DNA: TGCGCCAGCAGCTTGAGGGGGGATTCAGCTAATGAAAAACTGTTTTTT
CDR3: CASSLRGDSANEKLFF
V: TRBV5-1
D: NA
J: TRBJ1-4
size: NA

DNA: TGCGCCAGCAGCCCCGGGACTAGCGGGAGGGGGAATGAGCAGTTCTTC
CDR3: CASSPGTSGRGNEQFF
V: TRBV5-1
D: TRBD2
J: TRBJ2-1
size: NA